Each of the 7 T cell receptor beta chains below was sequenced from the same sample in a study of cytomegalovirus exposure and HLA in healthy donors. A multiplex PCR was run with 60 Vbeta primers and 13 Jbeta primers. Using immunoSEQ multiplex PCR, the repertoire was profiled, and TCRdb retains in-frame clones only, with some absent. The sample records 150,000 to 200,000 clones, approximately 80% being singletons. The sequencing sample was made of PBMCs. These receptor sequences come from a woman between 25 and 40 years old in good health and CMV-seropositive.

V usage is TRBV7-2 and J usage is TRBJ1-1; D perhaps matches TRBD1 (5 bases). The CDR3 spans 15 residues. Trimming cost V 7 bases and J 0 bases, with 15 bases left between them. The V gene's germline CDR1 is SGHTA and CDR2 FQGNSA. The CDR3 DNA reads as TGTGCCAGCAACCATTGGGGGGAATTGAACACTGAAGCTTTCTTT. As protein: CASNHWGELNTEAFF.

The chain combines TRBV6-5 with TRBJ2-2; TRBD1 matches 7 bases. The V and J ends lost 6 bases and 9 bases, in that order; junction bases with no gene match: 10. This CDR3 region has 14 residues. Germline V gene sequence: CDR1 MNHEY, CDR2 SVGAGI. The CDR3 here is CASSRDRAAWELFF. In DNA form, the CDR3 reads TGTGCCAGCAGCCGCGACAGGGCGGCCTGGGAGCTGTTTTTT.

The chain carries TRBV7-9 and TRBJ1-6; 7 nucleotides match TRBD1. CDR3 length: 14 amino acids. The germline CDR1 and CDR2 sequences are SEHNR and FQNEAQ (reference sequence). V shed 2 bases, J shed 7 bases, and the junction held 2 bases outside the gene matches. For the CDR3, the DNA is TGTGCCAGCAGCTTAAGGACAGGCAATTCACCCCTCCACTTT. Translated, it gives CASSLRTGNSPLHF.

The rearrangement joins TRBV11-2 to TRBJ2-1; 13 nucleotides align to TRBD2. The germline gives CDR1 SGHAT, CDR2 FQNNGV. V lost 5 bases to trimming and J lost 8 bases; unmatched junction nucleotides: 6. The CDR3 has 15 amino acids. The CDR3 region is CASSAPGLAGHEQFF. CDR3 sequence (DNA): TGTGCCAGCAGCGCCCCGGGACTAGCGGGACATGAGCAGTTCTTC. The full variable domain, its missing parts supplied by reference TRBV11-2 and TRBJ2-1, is EAGVAQSPRYKIIEKRQSVAFWCNPISGHATLYWYQQILGQGPKLLIQFQNNGVVDDSQLPKDRFSAERLKGVDSTLKIQPAKLEDSAVYLCASSAPGLAGHEQFFGPGTRLTVL.

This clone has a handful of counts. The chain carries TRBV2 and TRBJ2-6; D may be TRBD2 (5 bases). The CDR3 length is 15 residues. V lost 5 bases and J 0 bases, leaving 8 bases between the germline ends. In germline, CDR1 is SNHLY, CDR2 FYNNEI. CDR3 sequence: CASSPDYSGANVLTF. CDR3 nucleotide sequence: TGTGCCAGCAGTCCTGACTACTCTGGGGCCAACGTCCTGACTTTC.

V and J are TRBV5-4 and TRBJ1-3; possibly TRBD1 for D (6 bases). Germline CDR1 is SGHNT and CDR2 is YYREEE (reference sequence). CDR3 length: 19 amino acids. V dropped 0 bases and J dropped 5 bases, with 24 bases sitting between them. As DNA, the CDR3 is TGTGCCAGCAGCTTGGAGCGACAGGTCCATCCAACGGAAAGAAACACCATATATTTT. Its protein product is CASSLERQVHPTERNTIYF.

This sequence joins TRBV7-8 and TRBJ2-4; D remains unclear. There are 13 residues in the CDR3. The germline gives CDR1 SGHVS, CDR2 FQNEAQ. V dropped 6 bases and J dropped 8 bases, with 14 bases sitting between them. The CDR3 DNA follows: TGTGCCAGCAGTCATGGAGACGAGGACATTCAGTACTTC. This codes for CASSHGDEDIQYF.